This paragraph covers one T cell receptor beta chain sequence. Its antigen is unknown. Trimming removed 3 bases from V and 0 bases from J, with 18 bases in between. This CDR3 region has 18 residues. Germline loops: CDR1 SGHTA, CDR2 FQGNSA. This specimen belongs to a study of cytomegalovirus exposure and HLA in healthy donors. Findings and limits, study-wide: Accounts indicate the classifier identified cytomegalovirus status with strong specificity and sensitivity.

The primer mix had 60 Vbeta and 13 Jbeta primers. The assay was immunoSEQ multiplex PCR, and TCRdb's table has in-frame clones only and misses some. The sample includes around 70,000 clones. J is TRBJ2-1 and V is TRBV7-2; D perhaps matches TRBD1 (6 bases). The sample taken for sequencing was PBMCs. The clonotype comes from a middle-aged woman in good health and CMV-seropositive. The DNA of the CDR3 is TGTGCCAGCAGCTTGAGGGGACACCTATCGAGCTCCTACAATGAGCAGTTCTTC. Its protein is CASSLRGHLSSSYNEQFF. Full variable domain (remainder filled in from reference TRBV7-2 and TRBJ2-1): GAGVSQSPSNKVTEKGKDVELRCDPISGHTALYWYRQSLGQGLEFLIYFQGNSAPDKSGLPSDRFSAERTGGSVSTLTIQRTQQEDSAVYLCASSLRGHLSSSYNEQFFGPGTRLTVL.